This T cell receptor beta chain was found in a study of read filtering for tumor transcriptome and immune sequencing. This library used approximately 390 ng RNA and molecular barcoded adaptors spanning alpha/delta and beta/gamma chains. One entry per CDR3 protein, called by TCRdb with MiXCR from the reads. The sample lists about 35,000 distinct CDR3 sequences; over 11% were seen once. Between the trimmed V and J ends, which lost 4 bases and 4 bases, there was a span of 8 bases. The CDR3 has 12 amino acids. CDR1 and CDR2 (germline): SEHNR, FQNEAQ (reference sequence). This sequence was found in a donor aged 40 or over with multiple myeloma. The chain links TRBV7-9 to TRBJ2-7; D may be TRBD1 (5 bases). Sample: a population of CD138-negative cells sorted from bone marrow. The CDR3 spells CASSSRQYEQYF. CDR3 nucleotides: TGTGCCAGCAGCTCGAGACAGTACGAGCAGTACTTC. Full variable domain (remainder filled in from reference TRBV7-9 and TRBJ2-7): DTGVSQNPRHKITKRGQNVTFRCDPISEHNRLYWYRQTLGQGPEFLTYFQNEAQLEKSRLLSDRFSAERPKGSFSTLEIQRTEQGDSAMYLCASSSRQYEQYFGPGTRLTVT.